This T cell receptor beta chain was recorded in a study of human T cells and chemical hapten exposure. Study summary: The sensitizer, 2% DPC, was used on roughly 2 cm by roughly 2 cm of upper inner arm skin.

This CDR3 has 15 residues. CDR1 MDHEN and CDR2 SYDVKM come from the germline V gene. The germline V and J ends were trimmed by 4 bases and 1 base, with 12 bases remaining between them. Sample time point: patch test 3, about 24 weeks after DPC sensitization. The sample's treatment: therapeutic diphenylcyclopropenone sensitization with weekly scalp DPC. The library put unique molecular identifiers onto individual cDNA molecules. TCRdb fed the RACE reads into MiXCR, producing one record per CDR3 protein. The repertoire includes 55,000 to 75,000 distinct CDR3 sequences, approximately 13% of them detected once, and 2.4% sits in the top ten.

The clonotype was recovered from a man aged 30 to 45 with alopecia areata. Some clones in this sample may be carry-over from other donors' samples. Source: whole blood, taken in connection with sensitization to the hapten diphenylcyclopropenone (DPC). The genes are TRBV28 and TRBJ2-3, with D possibly being TRBD2 (6 bases). This CDR3 reads CASSSRGGGTDTQYF. In DNA, the CDR3 is TGTGCCAGCAGTTCTAGAGGAGGGGGCACAGATACGCAGTATTTT.